A selection of T cell receptor beta chains follows, all from one sample in a study of control samples from healthy donors and cancer patients. TCRdb's table, derived via immunoSEQ multiplex PCR, lists solely in-frame clones and lacks some. The data hold 75,000 to 90,000 clones, with over 75% observed a single time. Sequencing was performed on blood. The source of these receptors is a middle-aged man in good health. The CDR3 runs from the conserved cysteine through the conserved F or W. The order of the fields is D gene, J gene, clone size, V gene, CDR3 DNA, CDR3 protein. A D gene is named only where the DNA matches it firmly. The listing skips clone size in some rows; elsewhere it reads once, few, many or a size class.

D gene: -; J gene: TRBJ1-1; clone size: -; V gene: TRBV19; CDR3 DNA: TGTGCCAGTAGTGACCAGGGTCGGCCTGAAGCTTTCTTT; CDR3 protein: CASSDQGRPEAFF
D gene: -; J gene: TRBJ2-2; clone size: -; V gene: TRBV7-9; CDR3 DNA: TGTGCCAGCAGCTTAGATCGGGCAGGGGAAGGGACCGGGGAGCTGTTTTTT; CDR3 protein: CASSLDRAGEGTGELFF
D gene: -; J gene: TRBJ1-3; clone size: -; V gene: TRBV7-2; CDR3 DNA: TGTGCCAGCAGCTTAGACAGGGTCTCTGGAAACACCATATATTTT; CDR3 protein: CASSLDRVSGNTIYF
D gene: -; J gene: TRBJ1-2; clone size: -; V gene: TRBV20-1; CDR3 DNA: TGCAGTGCGGAAGGGGGTAGTGGCTACACCTTC; CDR3 protein: CSAEGGSGYTF
D gene: -; J gene: TRBJ1-2; clone size: -; V gene: TRBV6-5; CDR3 DNA: TGTGCCAGCAGTTACTCGGGGCGTGGGAGAAACTATGGCTACACCTTC; CDR3 protein: CASSYSGRGRNYGYTF
D gene: -; J gene: TRBJ1-5; clone size: -; V gene: TRBV6-2/TRBV6-3; CDR3 DNA: TGTGCCAGCAGTACATCGCGACTGATACAAAATCAGCCCCAGCATTTT; CDR3 protein: CASSTSRLIQNQPQHF
D gene: -; J gene: TRBJ2-5; clone size: -; V gene: TRBV7-6; CDR3 DNA: TGTGCCAGCAGCCCCCAGGTGGGGCCATACCAAGAGACCCAGTACTTC; CDR3 protein: CASSPQVGPYQETQYF
D gene: TRBD1; J gene: TRBJ2-1; clone size: once; V gene: TRBV7-3; CDR3 DNA: TGTGCCAGCAGCCTACGGACAGGGGTCAATGAGCAGTTCTTC; CDR3 protein: CASSLRTGVNEQFF
D gene: TRBD2; J gene: TRBJ2-2; clone size: -; V gene: TRBV7-6; CDR3 DNA: TGTGCCAGCAGCTTAGGGGCCTCCCGACTAGCGGGGGGCACCGGGGAGCTGTTTTTT; CDR3 protein: CASSLGASRLAGGTGELFF
D gene: TRBD1; J gene: TRBJ1-3; clone size: -; V gene: TRBV9; CDR3 DNA: TGTGCCAGCAGCTTCGGGACAGGGAGTTCCGGAAACACCATATATTTT; CDR3 protein: CASSFGTGSSGNTIYF